This T cell receptor beta chain comes out of a study of T cells in Graves' hyperthyroidism and ophthalmopathy. It was RNA transcripts that yielded the amplified TCR beta CDR3 regions. Carried out on the TCR CDR3, a first-round RT-PCR used the HTBI primer set. TCRdb reanalysed the multiplex PCR reads using MiXCR and keeps one entry per CDR3 protein. The sample lists some 620,000 distinct CDR3 sequences, 15% to 20% occurring once. The germline V and J ends were trimmed by 6 bases and 0 bases, with 12 bases remaining between them. Germline loops: CDR1 MDHEN, CDR2 SYDVKM. The CDR3 extends over 15 amino acids. This clonotype has just a few counts.

This sequence originates from a woman in her 30s with Graves' hyperthyroidism. Input material: blood. The V call is TRBV28, the J call TRBJ1-3, with D perhaps TRBD1 (5 bases). Here the CDR3 DNA reads TGTGCCAGCAGGATACAGGCTATCTCTGGAAACACCATATATTTT. Residues: CASRIQAISGNTIYF.